This TCR beta chain is drawn from a study of shared clonotypes between healthy human individuals. Generated by immunoSEQ multiplex PCR, the TCRdb table keeps only in-frame clones and is missing some. The sample yields some 600,000 clones, roughly 96% seen once. Selected positively for CCR7 and CD45RO-negative, naive CD8 cells excluded terminally differentiated effector memory CD45RA+ cells. This CDR3 has 14 residues. Trimming cost V 2 bases and J 1 base, with 8 bases left between them. The germline V gene has CDR1 MDHEN and CDR2 SYDVKM. The V and J genes are TRBV28 and TRBJ1-1; D is undetermined. What was sequenced was naive CD8+ T cells sorted from blood. This clonotype originated in a woman between 25 and 40 years old in good health. The CDR3 is CASSLDTGNTEAFF. CDR3 coding DNA: TGTGCCAGCAGTTTAGATACGGGGAACACTGAAGCTTTCTTT.